Listed here are 13 T cell receptor beta chains from one sample, sequenced in a study of T-cell reconstitution after alpha-beta-depleted transplantation in children. Library preparation (for TCRbeta) was performed with unique molecular identifiers. TCRdb independently ran MiXCR on the PCR reads; one entry per CDR3 protein. The sample includes around 380,000 distinct CDR3 sequences, approximately 10% seen only once; the top ten take roughly 5.5%. This specimen was PBMCs from the stem cell graft donor, taken from the stem cell graft. The receptor source for this set is a human donor who donated a stem cell graft to a child with acute myeloid leukemia.

This clonotype was detected only a few times. The CDR3 protein is CSATTGSGNTIYF. The CDR3, as DNA: TGCAGTGCTACGACAGGGTCCGGAAACACCATATATTTT. The J gene is TRBJ1-3, the V gene TRBV20-1; 7 bases fit TRBD1. This CDR3 region has 13 residues. Germline V gives CDR1 DFQATT, CDR2 SNEGSKA (reference sequence). J gave up 4 bases and V 4 bases, and 4 bases lay outside the gene matches.

This clonotype was recorded many times. The V call is TRBV9, the J call TRBJ2-3; TRBD1 or TRBD2 may be the D gene (6 bases each). V lost 0 bases, J lost 2 bases, and 13 bases lay in between. CDR1 is SGDLS and CDR2 is YYNGEE in the germline V gene. The CDR3 runs 16 residues. For the CDR3, the DNA is TGTGCCAGCAGCGTAGCTGCGGGACACCACACAGATACGCAGTATTTT. Amino acid sequence: CASSVAAGHHTDTQYF.

The genes are TRBV5-1 and TRBJ2-7; 8 bases align to TRBD1. This CDR3 spans 16 amino acids. Per germline, CDR1 SGHRS and CDR2 YFSETQ. Germline trimming cut 0 bases from V and 2 bases from J; bases unmatched to any gene: 7. CDR3 loop: CASSLVRRDRTYEQYV. The CDR3 DNA reads TGCGCCAGCAGCTTGGTGCGCCGGGACAGGACCTACGAGCAGTACGTC.

The CDR3 sequence is CATSRVEGVGFDSPLHF. CDR3 DNA: TGTGCCACCAGCAGAGTCGAGGGCGTAGGGTTTGATTCACCCCTCCACTTT. The chain employs TRBV15 and TRBJ1-6; no clear D. CDR3 length: 17 residues. Germline V CDR1 and CDR2: LNHNV, YYDKDF (reference sequence). V lost 1 base and J 8 bases, leaving 18 bases between the germline ends.

This sequence joins TRBV24-1 and TRBJ1-6; unclear D gene. The CDR3 runs 16 residues. CDR1 is KGHDR, CDR2 SFDVKD, per germline. V gave up 0 bases and J gave up 1 base, with 6 bases separating them. DNA for the CDR3: TGTGCCACCAGTGATTTGCGATCGTCCTATAATTCACCCCTCCACTTT. This gives the protein CATSDLRSSYNSPLHF.

This clonotype was found many times. This chain joins TRBV29-1 and TRBJ1-2; no reliable D call. The CDR3 is made up of 13 amino acids. Trimming cost V 7 bases and J 3 bases, with 15 bases left between them. CDR1 is SQVTM, CDR2 ANQGSEA, per germline. The DNA of the CDR3 is TGCAGCGCCCGAAAGGGAGGAGACTATGGCTACACCTTC. It yields the protein CSARKGGDYGYTF.

This clonotype was detected a few times. The chain couples TRBV5-1 to TRBJ1-4; the D gene is possibly TRBD1 (5 bases). The CDR3 sequence is 11 residues long. Germline values: CDR1 SGHRS, CDR2 YFSETQ. Deletions cut 5 bases from V and 8 bases from J, with 7 bases between. The CDR3: CASRSGEKLFF. The CDR3 coding sequence is TGCGCCAGCAGGTCAGGGGAAAAACTGTTTTTT.

This chain joins TRBV6-2 or TRBV6-3 and TRBJ2-1; 13 bases map to TRBD2. V lost 6 bases and J lost 7; bases outside the gene matches: 24. The CDR3 consists of 21 residues. Germline assignment: CDR1 MNHEY and CDR2 SVGEGT. CDR3 region: CASRPPPPLAGGPEARNEQFF. DNA of the CDR3: TGTGCCAGCAGACCTCCGCCACCACTAGCGGGGGGGCCGGAGGCGCGAAATGAGCAGTTCTTC.

This clonotype showed up just a few times. The chain is built from TRBV7-2 and TRBJ2-7; D may be TRBD2 (6 bases). The germline V gene encodes CDR1 SGHTA and CDR2 FQGNSA. This CDR3 has 13 amino acids. The V gene lost 6 bases and the J gene lost 4 bases, with 13 bases spanning the gap. In nucleotides, the CDR3 is TGTGCCAGCAGTCGGGAGTGGCTTTACGAGCAGTACTTC. It encodes CASSREWLYEQYF. Combining the CDR3 with reference TRBV7-2 and TRBJ2-7 gives the whole variable domain GAGVSQSPSNKVTEKGKDVELRCDPISGHTALYWYRQSLGQGLEFLIYFQGNSAPDKSGLPSDRFSAERTGGSVSTLTIQRTQQEDSAVYLCASSREWLYEQYFGPGTRLTVT.

This clonotype was observed a handful of times. The chain is built from TRBV6-1 and TRBJ1-1; D ambiguous. Trimming left V 3 bases short and J 11 bases short, with 13 bases between. The CDR3 sequence is 12 residues long. Per germline, CDR1 MNHNS and CDR2 SASEGT. As DNA, the CDR3 is TGTGCCAGCAGTGATCCGGGATCTGTCGCTTTCTTT. This encodes CASSDPGSVAFF.

This clonotype occurred a few times. The chain combines TRBV20-1 with TRBJ1-5, with D maybe TRBD1 (5 bases). From germline, CDR1 is DFQATT and CDR2 SNEGSKA (reference sequence). The CDR3 contains 16 residues. V lost 2 bases to trimming and J lost 1 base, with 15 bases between them. CDR3 protein: CSARRGDLGSNQPQHF. The CDR3 nucleotides are TGCAGTGCTAGACGGGGGGACTTGGGGAGCAATCAGCCCCAGCATTTT.

The CDR3, as DNA: TGTGCCAGCAGCTTAACCCCACCTACTAGCGGGAATCCCTTCTCTGGGGCCAACGTCCTGACTTTC. It yields the protein CASSLTPPTSGNPFSGANVLTF. V is TRBV7-3 and J is TRBJ2-6; 10 bases are shared with TRBD2. CDR1 and CDR2 (germline): SGHTA, FQGTGA. V was clipped by 0 bases and J by 0 bases; unmatched bases: 14. The CDR3 length is 22 residues.

This clonotype occurred a few times. This chain uses TRBV5-6 with TRBJ2-5; 7 positions match TRBD1. J lost 5 bases, V lost 2 bases, and 9 bases had no gene match. Germline loops: CDR1 SGHDT, CDR2 YYEEEE. The CDR3 length is 15 residues. The chain's CDR3 is CASSLATGLGETQYF. The CDR3 DNA follows: TGTGCCAGCAGCTTAGCGACAGGGTTAGGGGAGACCCAGTACTTC.